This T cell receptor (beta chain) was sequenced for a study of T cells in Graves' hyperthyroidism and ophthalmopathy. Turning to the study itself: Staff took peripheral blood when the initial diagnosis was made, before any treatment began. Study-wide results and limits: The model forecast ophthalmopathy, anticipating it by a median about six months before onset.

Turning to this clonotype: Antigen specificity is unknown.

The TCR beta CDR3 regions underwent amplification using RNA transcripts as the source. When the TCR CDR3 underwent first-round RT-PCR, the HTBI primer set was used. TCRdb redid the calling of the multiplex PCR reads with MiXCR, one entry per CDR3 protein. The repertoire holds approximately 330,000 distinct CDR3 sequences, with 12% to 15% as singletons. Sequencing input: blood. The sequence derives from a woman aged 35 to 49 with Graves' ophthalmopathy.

The CDR3 DNA follows: TGTGCCAGCAGCTTATTTTGGACAGGGGATCGCGAGCAGTACTTC. This sequence encodes CASSLFWTGDREQYF. The chain joins TRBV7-9 to TRBJ2-7; TRBD1 matches at 9 bases. V trimming: 2 bases; J trimming: 6 bases; junction bases outside the gene matches: 8. The CDR3 contains 15 residues. The germline V gene has CDR1 SEHNR and CDR2 FQNEAQ (reference sequence).